This T cell receptor beta chain was recovered during a study of T-cell reconstitution after alpha-beta-depleted transplantation in children. This clonotype was seen more than once but under ten times. This CDR3 spans 12 amino acids. Trimming removed 5 bases at V and 4 bases at J, with 11 bases between. In germline, CDR1 is SQVTM, CDR2 ANQGSEA. Unique molecular identifiers were incorporated during preparation of the TCRbeta library. TCRdb re-called the PCR reads with MiXCR, one entry per CDR3 protein. The sample holds more than 500,000 distinct CDR3 sequences, over 9.5% seen once. The sequence came from a female patient between 2 and 15 years old who had a stem cell transplant for aplastic anemia, so the T cells may come from the graft donor. The genes are TRBV29-1 and TRBJ1-2; the D gene is possibly TRBD1 (6 bases). Sequenced material: PBMCs, mostly from graft donor cells, taken 180 days after TCRalphabeta/CD19-depleted stem cell transplant. CDR3 amino acids: CSVSRDTYGYTF. In nucleotides, the CDR3 is TGCAGCGTTTCCCGGGACACCTATGGCTACACCTTC. Full variable domain (rest looked up from reference TRBV29-1 and TRBJ1-2): SAVISQKPSRDICQRGTSLTIQCQVDSQVTMMFWYRQQPGQSLTLIATANQGSEATYESGFVIDKFPISRPNLTFSTLTVSNMSPEDSSIYLCSVSRDTYGYTFGSGTRLTVV.